These 19 T cell receptor beta chains originate from one sample sequenced in a study of PD-1 blockade in classical Hodgkin lymphoma (dated by TCRdb to 2018 to 2020). What the time point label conveys for this sample: cycle 1 day 1 (C1D1), immediately before nivolumab initiation. All trial patients had relapsed after autologous stem cell transplantation, with cohorts A, B and C differing in prior brentuximab vedotin exposure. Library preparation was by the immunoSEQ multiplex PCR assay. TCRdb took over this immuneACCESS table, retaining in-frame rearrangements with V and J assigned. Such tables are incomplete; in checked studies, under half of the missing clones stem from an unresolved V gene, and the remainder is unexplained. This sample gives tens of thousands of clones in total; approximately 70% of them show up just once. In total, the top ten clones hold about 11% of the sample. This specimen was peripheral blood mononuclear cells (PBMCs), taken at baseline. These receptors all stem from a human donor with classical Hodgkin lymphoma.

The rearrangement joins TRBV7-8 to TRBJ2-3; 7 bases match TRBD2. V lost 4 bases to trimming and J lost 1 base; unmatched junction nucleotides: 5. The CDR3 is made up of 15 amino acids. The germline V gene has CDR1 SGHVS and CDR2 FQNEAQ. The CDR3 DNA is TGTGCCAGCAGCTCGATAGCGGGCGGCACAGATACGCAGTATTTT. It yields the protein CASSSIAGGTDTQYF.

The genes are TRBV6-5 and TRBJ2-1; TRBD2 agrees at 8 bases. The CDR3 is 13 amino acids. J gave up 4 bases and V 5 bases, and 1 base lay outside the gene matches. The germline V gene has CDR1 MNHEY and CDR2 SVGAGI. The CDR3 DNA reads TGTGCCAGCAGTCAGCGGGAGTACAATGAGCAGTTCTTC. This encodes CASSQREYNEQFF.

The chain recombines TRBV7-3 with TRBJ2-1, with TRBD1 matching over 9 bases. CDR3 length: 16 residues. The V gene's germline CDR1 is SGHTA and CDR2 FQGTGA. V lost 4 bases and J lost 0; bases outside the gene matches: 4. The CDR3 spells CASSSGTGSSYNEQFF. The CDR3 DNA follows: TGTGCCAGCAGCTCCGGGACAGGGAGCTCCTACAATGAGCAGTTCTTC.

This clone was seen a single time. The chain recombines TRBV11-2 with TRBJ2-5; D may match TRBD1 or TRBD2 (5 bases each). This CDR3 has 12 amino acids. The germline V gene has CDR1 SGHAT and CDR2 FQNNGV. V lost 3 bases to trimming and J lost 4 bases, with 6 bases between them. CDR3 residues: CASSFGGETQYF. CDR3 sequence (DNA): TGTGCCAGCAGCTTTGGGGGAGAGACCCAGTACTTC.

This clone showed up just once. The chain links TRBV10-1 to TRBJ1-1, with D perhaps TRBD1 (6 bases). The ends were cut back, 6 bases at V and 0 bases at J, with 11 bases in the middle. CDR1 and CDR2 (germline): WNHNN, SYGVQD (reference sequence). The CDR3 is made up of 14 amino acids. The CDR3 nucleotides are TGCGCCAGCAGCCAGGACAGTATGAACACTGAAGCTTTCTTT. It translates to CASSQDSMNTEAFF.

This sequence joins TRBV12-5 and TRBJ1-5; D perhaps matches TRBD1 (5 bases). Germline CDR1 is LGHNT and CDR2 is FRNRAP. The CDR3 contains 17 residues. Trimming pared 6 bases from V and 7 bases from J, leaving 25 bases between. As DNA, the CDR3 is TGTGCTAGTGGATTAGGACCTACCGGGCCCGGGGGACAGCCCCAGCATTTT. It is translated as CASGLGPTGPGGQPQHF.

V gene TRBV9 combines with J gene TRBJ2-7; tentatively, D is TRBD1 or TRBD2 (6 bases each). The V gene lost 4 bases and the J gene lost 7 bases, with 12 bases spanning the gap. This CDR3 contains 12 residues. Germline-derived CDR1 and CDR2 are SGDLS and YYNGEE. The CDR3 loop is CASSLRGGEQYF. The CDR3, as DNA: TGTGCCAGCAGCCTCCGAGGGGGGGAGCAGTACTTC. The full variable domain, its missing parts supplied by reference TRBV9 and TRBJ2-7, is DSGVTQTPKHLITATGQRVTLRCSPRSGDLSVYWYQQSLDQGLQFLIQYYNGEERAKGNILERFSAQQFPDLHSELNLSSLELGDSALYFCASSLRGGEQYFGPGTRLTVT.

The chain links TRBV12-5 to TRBJ2-1, with TRBD1 as a possible D gene (6 bases). From germline, CDR1 is LGHNT and CDR2 FRNRAP. The CDR3 extends over 14 amino acids. V shed 10 bases and J shed 0 bases, with 13 bases lying between them. In nucleotides, the CDR3 is TGTGCTACGGCCCAGGGGAGCTCCTACAATGAGCAGTTCTTC. Its protein is CATAQGSSYNEQFF.

The J gene is TRBJ2-1, the V gene TRBV15, with 8 bases that match TRBD1. V was pared by 1 base and J by 2 bases, with 4 bases of the junction left unmatched. The germline V gene has CDR1 LNHNV and CDR2 YYDKDF (reference sequence). CDR3 length: 16 amino acids. The CDR3 sequence: CATSRAPQGAYNEQFF. The CDR3 nucleotides are TGTGCCACCAGCAGAGCACCACAGGGGGCCTACAATGAGCAGTTCTTC.

This clone was seen just once. The chain joins TRBV29-1 to TRBJ1-2, with D perhaps matching TRBD1 (5 bases). The CDR3 has 13 residues. The V and J ends lost 4 bases and 1 base respectively, with 10 bases between them. Germline CDR1 is SQVTM and CDR2 is ANQGSEA. The CDR3 coding sequence is TGCAGCGTTGTGGAACAGGTTAACTATGGCTACACCTTC. Translated: CSVVEQVNYGYTF.

The V and J genes are TRBV2 and TRBJ1-2; D unresolved. Per the germline V gene, CDR1 is SNHLY and CDR2 is FYNNEI. CDR3 length: 13 residues. The ends were cut back, 5 bases at V and 6 bases at J, with 13 bases in the middle. CDR3 in amino acids: CASSYSGQNGYTF. The CDR3 nucleotides read TGTGCCAGCAGTTATTCCGGGCAGAATGGCTACACCTTC.

The chain has TRBV4-1 and TRBJ2-2, with D hard to call. This CDR3 has 13 amino acids. V dropped 4 bases and J dropped 7 bases, with 10 bases sitting between them. Germline assignment: CDR1 MGHRA and CDR2 YSYEKL. CDR3 DNA sequence: TGCGCCAGCAGCCCTACGGTATTCGGGGAGCTGTTTTTT. Translating gives CASSPTVFGELFF.

The J gene is TRBJ1-2, the V gene TRBV10-2; D is unresolved. Germline V CDR1 and CDR2: WSHSY, SAAADI. There are 13 residues in the CDR3. The V end was cut by 11 bases, the J end by 3 bases, with 16 bases between. CDR3 amino acids: CASRSPVDYGYTF. The CDR3 DNA reads TGCGCCTCCAGGAGCCCGGTCGACTATGGCTACACCTTC.

The chain joins TRBV7-9 to TRBJ2-1, with 10 bases matching TRBD1. Germline V gene data show CDR1 as SEHNR and CDR2 as FQNEAQ (reference sequence). The length of the CDR3 is 15 residues. After removal of 5 bases from V and 14 bases from J, the junction contained 15 bases not matched to a gene. The DNA of the CDR3 is TGTGCCAGCAGCGAAGACAGGGGGCCCCCCGGGGGGGAGTTCTTC. It codes for CASSEDRGPPGGEFF. The full variable domain, rest sourced from reference TRBV7-9 and TRBJ2-1, is DTGVSQNPRHKITKRGQNVTFRCDPISEHNRLYWYRQTLGQGPEFLTYFQNEAQLEKSRLLSDRFSAERPKGSFSTLEIQRTEQGDSAMYLCASSEDRGPPGGEFFGPGTRLTVL.

The chain couples TRBV5-1 to TRBJ1-2; D unclear. CDR1 SGHRS and CDR2 YFSETQ come from the germline V gene. The CDR3 totals 15 residues. The germline V and J ends were trimmed by 0 bases and 8 bases, with 17 bases remaining between them. CDR3 amino acids: CASSLEAVRSGGYTF. The CDR3 nucleotides read TGCGCCAGCAGCTTGGAGGCGGTAAGGTCGGGAGGCTACACCTTC.

This chain connects TRBV10-3 to TRBJ1-1; D is ambiguous. CDR1 ENHRY and CDR2 SYGVKD come from the germline V gene. Trimming took 0 bases from V and 1 from J, leaving 9 bases between them. The CDR3 extends over 15 amino acids. The CDR3 DNA sequence: TGTGCCATCAGTGAGTCAAGCTCCAGGAACACTGAAGCTTTCTTT. Protein: CAISESSSRNTEAFF.

J is TRBJ1-2 and V is TRBV29-1; 10 positions match TRBD1. The ends lost 0 bases at V and 4 bases at J; junction bases unmatched: 5. The CDR3 is 15 amino acids. Germline lookup yields CDR1 SQVTM and CDR2 ANQGSEA. Here the CDR3 reads CSVEDLRTGGYGYTF. The DNA for the CDR3 is TGCAGCGTTGAAGACCTGCGGACAGGGGGCTATGGCTACACCTTC.

The V gene is TRBV5-5, the J gene TRBJ1-5; D possibly corresponds to TRBD1 (5 bases). The ends were cut back, 4 bases at V and 0 bases at J, with 11 bases in the middle. The length of the CDR3 is 15 residues. Germline V lookup: CDR1 SGHKS, CDR2 YYEKEE (reference sequence). This CDR3 reads CASSRDPSSNQPQHF. As DNA, the CDR3 is TGTGCCAGCAGCCGGGACCCGTCTAGCAATCAGCCCCAGCATTTT.

The chain couples TRBV30 to TRBJ1-1; D call uncertain. This CDR3 is built from 15 residues. CDR1 and CDR2 (germline): GTSNPN, SVGIG (reference sequence). V dropped 0 bases and J dropped 8 bases, with 19 bases sitting between them. The CDR3 bases are TGTGCCTGGAGTGTATACCCGGCCAGCGCGTTCGAAGCTTTCTTT. Amino acid sequence: CAWSVYPASAFEAFF.